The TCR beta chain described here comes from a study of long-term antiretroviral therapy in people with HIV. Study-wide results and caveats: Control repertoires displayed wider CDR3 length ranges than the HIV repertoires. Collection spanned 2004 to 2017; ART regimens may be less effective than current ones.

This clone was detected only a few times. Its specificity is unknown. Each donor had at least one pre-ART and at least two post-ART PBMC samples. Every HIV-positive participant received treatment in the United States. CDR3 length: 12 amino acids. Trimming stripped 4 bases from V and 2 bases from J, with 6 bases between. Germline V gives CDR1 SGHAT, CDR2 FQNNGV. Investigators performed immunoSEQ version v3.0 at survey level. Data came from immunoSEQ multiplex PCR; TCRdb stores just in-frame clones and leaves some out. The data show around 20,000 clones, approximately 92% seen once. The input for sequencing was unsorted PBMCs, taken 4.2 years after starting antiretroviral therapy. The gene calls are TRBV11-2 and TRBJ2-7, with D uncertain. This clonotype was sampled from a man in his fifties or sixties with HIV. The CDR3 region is CASSWPAYEQYF. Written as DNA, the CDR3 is TGTGCCAGCAGCTGGCCGGCCTACGAGCAGTACTTC.